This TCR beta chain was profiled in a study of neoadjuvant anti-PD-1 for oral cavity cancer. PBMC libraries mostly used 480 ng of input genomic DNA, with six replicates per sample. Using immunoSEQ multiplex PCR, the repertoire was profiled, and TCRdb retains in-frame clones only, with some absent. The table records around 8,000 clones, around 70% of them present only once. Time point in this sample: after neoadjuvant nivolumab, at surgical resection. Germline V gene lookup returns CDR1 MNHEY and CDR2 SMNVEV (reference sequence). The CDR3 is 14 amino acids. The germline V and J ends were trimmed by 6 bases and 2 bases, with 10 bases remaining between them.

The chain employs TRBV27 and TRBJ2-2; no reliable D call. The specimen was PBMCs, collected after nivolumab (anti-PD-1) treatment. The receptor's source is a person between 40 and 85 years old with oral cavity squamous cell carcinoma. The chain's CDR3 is CASRLGTNTGELFF. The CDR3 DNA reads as TGTGCCAGCAGATTGGGAACAAACACCGGGGAGCTGTTTTTT.